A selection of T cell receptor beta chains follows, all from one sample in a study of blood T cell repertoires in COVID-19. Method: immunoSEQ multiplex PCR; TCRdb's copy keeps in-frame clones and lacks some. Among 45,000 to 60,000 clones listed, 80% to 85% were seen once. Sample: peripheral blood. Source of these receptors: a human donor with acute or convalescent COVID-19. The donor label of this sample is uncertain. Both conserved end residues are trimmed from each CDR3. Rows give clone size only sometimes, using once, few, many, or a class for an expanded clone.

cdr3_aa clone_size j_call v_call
ASTNLEGAGVYEQY NA TRBJ2-7 TRBV27
ASSPRLDNQETQY NA TRBJ2-5 TRBV18
ASATGGPGTEAF once TRBJ1-1 TRBV21-1
ASSARSGGSYEQY NA TRBJ2-7 TRBV7-2
AWSVGGRQETQY NA TRBJ2-5 TRBV30
ASSFGGAGEQF NA TRBJ2-1 TRBV7-2
ASSLVINREDTQY NA TRBJ2-3 TRBV11-3
ATSSAGLREKLF NA TRBJ1-4 TRBV15
ASSPPDRGTYGYT NA TRBJ1-2 TRBV7-9
AITGGTDTQY NA TRBJ2-3 TRBV10-3
ASTRDSGTYEQY NA TRBJ2-7 TRBV7-8
ASSASDEQF few TRBJ2-1 TRBV6-6
ASSPTSASTDTQY NA TRBJ2-3 TRBV18
ASSTIPLREEAF NA TRBJ1-1 TRBV7-9
ASSPDRVAYGYT few TRBJ1-2 TRBV18
ASSSGQMQETQY many TRBJ2-5 TRBV5-1
ASTGSTDTQY NA TRBJ2-3 TRBV6-5
ASSQQADTEAF NA TRBJ1-1 TRBV11-3
ASSVPNGVAF NA TRBJ1-1 TRBV9
ASSPSGIGSYEQY NA TRBJ2-7 TRBV9
ASSSGTRDEQF NA TRBJ2-1 TRBV7-2
ASSRGTERNLNIQY NA TRBJ2-4 TRBV3-1/TRBV3-2
ASSRQDNQPQH NA TRBJ1-5 TRBV19
ASSLSMDLGSDTIY NA TRBJ1-3 TRBV7-2
ASSYSGAQQETQY once TRBJ2-5 TRBV5-1
AWRQPGLARETQY NA TRBJ2-5 TRBV30
ASSFRAGAREQY few TRBJ2-7 TRBV28
ASSFAGGPYEQY NA TRBJ2-7 TRBV5-8
ASSLGTTAYNEQF NA TRBJ2-1 TRBV7-8
ASSDQVRRSSSGNTIY few TRBJ1-3 TRBV3-1/TRBV3-2
ASSILGGVTDTQY NA TRBJ2-3 TRBV9
ASSQGLYGYT NA TRBJ1-2 TRBV2
AISDGEGYT NA TRBJ1-2 TRBV10-3
ASSQLGRGQNEQF NA TRBJ2-1 TRBV4-3
ASSDSGWDEKLF NA TRBJ1-4 TRBV10-2
ASAGLYTDTQY NA TRBJ2-3 TRBV28
ASCTGMAGGVYEQY NA TRBJ2-7 TRBV6-6
ASSHTGSSDGGNTIY NA TRBJ1-3 TRBV5-1
SVDGRGVLNTEAPPEAF NA TRBJ1-1 TRBV29-1
ASSLRWDSIRSSGNTIY NA TRBJ1-3 TRBV27
ASRLSTAQETQY NA TRBJ2-5 TRBV7-2
ATSDPGLAGADTQY NA TRBJ2-3 TRBV24-1
ASSLEVYGGLAYYSPLH NA TRBJ1-6 TRBV7-2
ASTPQGPGNTIY NA TRBJ1-3 TRBV7-2
AWNGGGETQY once TRBJ2-5 TRBV30
AISESYLAKETQY NA TRBJ2-5 TRBV10-3
ASSQGGGRNYGYT NA TRBJ1-2 TRBV3-1/TRBV3-2
ASSPGTSDGTDTQY once TRBJ2-3 TRBV9
ASSPGQPDYQNTEAF few TRBJ1-1 TRBV7-8
AWTSGGAGDEQF few TRBJ2-1 TRBV30
ASSQFTLLNYGYT NA TRBJ1-2 TRBV3-1/TRBV3-2
ASRFQGADGYT NA TRBJ1-2 TRBV6-1
ASSTRQNTEAF NA TRBJ1-1 TRBV7-2